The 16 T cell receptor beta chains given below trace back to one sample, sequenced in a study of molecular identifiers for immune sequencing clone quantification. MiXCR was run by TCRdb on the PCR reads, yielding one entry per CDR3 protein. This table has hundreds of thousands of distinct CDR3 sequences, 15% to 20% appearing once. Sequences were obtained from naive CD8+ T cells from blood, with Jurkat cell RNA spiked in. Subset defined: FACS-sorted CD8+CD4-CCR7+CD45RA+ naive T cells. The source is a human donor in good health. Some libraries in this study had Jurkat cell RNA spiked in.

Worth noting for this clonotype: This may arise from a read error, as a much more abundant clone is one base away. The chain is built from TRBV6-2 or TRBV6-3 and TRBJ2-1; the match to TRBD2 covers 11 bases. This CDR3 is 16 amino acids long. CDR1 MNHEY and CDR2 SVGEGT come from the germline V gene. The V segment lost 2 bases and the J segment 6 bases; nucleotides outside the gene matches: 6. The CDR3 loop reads CASSYATSGSGNEQFF. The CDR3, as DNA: TGTGCCAGCAGTTACGCAACTAGCGGGAGTGGCAATGAGCAGTTCTTC.

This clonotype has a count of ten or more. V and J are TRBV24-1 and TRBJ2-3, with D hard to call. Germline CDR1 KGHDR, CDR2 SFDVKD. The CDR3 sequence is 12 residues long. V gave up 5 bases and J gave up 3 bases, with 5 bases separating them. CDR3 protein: CATSGVTDTQYF. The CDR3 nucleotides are TGTGCCACCAGTGGGGTAACAGATACGCAGTATTTT.

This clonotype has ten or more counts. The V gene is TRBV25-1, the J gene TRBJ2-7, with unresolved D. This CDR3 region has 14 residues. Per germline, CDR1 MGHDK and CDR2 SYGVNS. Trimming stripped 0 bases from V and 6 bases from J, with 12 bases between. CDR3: CASSEYGRMGEQYF. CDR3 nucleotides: TGTGCCAGCAGTGAATATGGAAGGATGGGCGAGCAGTACTTC.

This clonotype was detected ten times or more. CDR3 DNA sequence: TGTGCCAGCAGTTCGACAGGGGGCGGCCAAGAGACCCAGTACTTC. Its translation: CASSSTGGGQETQYF. The chain combines TRBV6-5 with TRBJ2-5; 10 bases map to TRBD1. The CDR3 consists of 15 residues. Germline V gene data show CDR1 as MNHEY and CDR2 as SVGAGI. The J segment lost 1 base and the V segment lost 4 bases, leaving 3 bases of the junction unmatched.

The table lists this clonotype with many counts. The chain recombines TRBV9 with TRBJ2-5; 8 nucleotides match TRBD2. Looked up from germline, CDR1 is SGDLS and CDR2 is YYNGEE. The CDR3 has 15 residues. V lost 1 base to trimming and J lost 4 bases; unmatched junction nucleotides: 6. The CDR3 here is CASSVLDSGAETQYF. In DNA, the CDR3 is TGTGCCAGCAGCGTACTGGATAGCGGGGCAGAGACCCAGTACTTC.

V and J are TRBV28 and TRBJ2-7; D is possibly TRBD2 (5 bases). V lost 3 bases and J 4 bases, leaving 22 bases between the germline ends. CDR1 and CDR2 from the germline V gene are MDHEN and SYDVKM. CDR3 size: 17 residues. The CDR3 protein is CASSFPRARETRYEQYF. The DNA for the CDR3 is TGTGCCAGCAGTTTTCCGAGGGCGAGGGAGACAAGGTACGAGCAGTACTTC.

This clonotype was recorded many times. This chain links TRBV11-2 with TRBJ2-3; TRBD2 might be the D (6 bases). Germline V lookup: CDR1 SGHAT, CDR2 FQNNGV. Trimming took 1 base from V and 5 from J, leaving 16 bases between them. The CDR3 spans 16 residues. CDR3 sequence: CASSLGVGRARDTQYF. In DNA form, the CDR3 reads TGTGCCAGCAGCTTAGGTGTCGGGAGAGCAAGAGATACGCAGTATTTT.

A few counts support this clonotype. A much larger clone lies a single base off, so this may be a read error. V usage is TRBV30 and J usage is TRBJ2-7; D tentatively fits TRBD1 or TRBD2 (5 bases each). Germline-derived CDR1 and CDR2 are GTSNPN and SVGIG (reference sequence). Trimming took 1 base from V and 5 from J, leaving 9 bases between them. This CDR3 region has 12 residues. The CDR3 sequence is CAWSGGADEQYF. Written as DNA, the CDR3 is TGTGCCTGGAGTGGAGGGGCTGACGAGCAGTACTTC.

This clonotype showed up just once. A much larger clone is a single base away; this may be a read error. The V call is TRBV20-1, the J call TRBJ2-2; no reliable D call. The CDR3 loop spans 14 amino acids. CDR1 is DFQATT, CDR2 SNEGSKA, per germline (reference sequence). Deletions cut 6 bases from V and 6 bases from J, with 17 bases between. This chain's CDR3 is CSAQTTRLAGELFF. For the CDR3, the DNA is TGCAGTGCCCAGACGACAAGACTCGCCGGGGAGCTGTTTTTT.

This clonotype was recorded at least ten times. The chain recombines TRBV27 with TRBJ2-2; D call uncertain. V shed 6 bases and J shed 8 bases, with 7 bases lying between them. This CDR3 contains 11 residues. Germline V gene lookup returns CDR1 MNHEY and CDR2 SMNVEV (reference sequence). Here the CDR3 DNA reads TGTGCCAGCAGCTCATCGGGGGAGCTGTTTTTT. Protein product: CASSSSGELFF.

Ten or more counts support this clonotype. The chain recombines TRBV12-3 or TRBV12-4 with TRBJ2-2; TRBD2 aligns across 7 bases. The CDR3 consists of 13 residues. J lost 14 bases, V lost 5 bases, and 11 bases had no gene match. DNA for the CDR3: TGTGCCAGCAGTCCCCAGGGACTAAGGAATCTGTTTTTT. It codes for CASSPQGLRNLFF.

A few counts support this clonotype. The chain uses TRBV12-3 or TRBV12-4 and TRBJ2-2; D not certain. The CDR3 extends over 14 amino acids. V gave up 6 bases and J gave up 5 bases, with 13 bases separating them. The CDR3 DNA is TGTGCCAGCAGCCCCGTAGTCGGGACCGGGGAGCTGTTTTTT. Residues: CASSPVVGTGELFF.

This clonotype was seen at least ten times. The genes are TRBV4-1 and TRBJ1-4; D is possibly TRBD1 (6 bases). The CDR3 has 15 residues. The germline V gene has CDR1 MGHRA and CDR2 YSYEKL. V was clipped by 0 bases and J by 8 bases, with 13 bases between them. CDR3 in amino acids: CASSQEGRGGEKLFF. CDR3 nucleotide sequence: TGCGCCAGCAGCCAAGAGGGCAGGGGAGGAGAAAAACTGTTTTTT.

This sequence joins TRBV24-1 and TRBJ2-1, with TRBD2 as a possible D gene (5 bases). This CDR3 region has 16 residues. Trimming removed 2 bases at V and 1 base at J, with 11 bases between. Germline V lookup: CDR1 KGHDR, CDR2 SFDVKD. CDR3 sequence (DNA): TGTGCCACCAGTGATTCGGGATCCCCATCCTACAATGAGCAGTTCTTC. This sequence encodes CATSDSGSPSYNEQFF.

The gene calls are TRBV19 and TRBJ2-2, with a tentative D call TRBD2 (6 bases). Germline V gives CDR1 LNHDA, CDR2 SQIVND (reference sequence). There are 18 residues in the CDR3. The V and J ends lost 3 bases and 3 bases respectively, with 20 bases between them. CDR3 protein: CASSIPWGVRDHTGELFF. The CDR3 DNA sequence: TGTGCCAGTAGTATTCCCTGGGGGGTAAGGGACCACACCGGGGAGCTGTTTTTT. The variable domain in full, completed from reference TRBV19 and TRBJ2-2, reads DGGITQSPKYLFRKEGQNVTLSCEQNLNHDAMYWYRQDPGQGLRLIYYSQIVNDFQKGDIAEGYSVSREKKESFPLTVTSAQKNPTAFYLCASSIPWGVRDHTGELFFGEGSRLTVL.

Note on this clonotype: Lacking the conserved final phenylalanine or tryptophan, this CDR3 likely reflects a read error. CDR3 residues: CASSRSGQTYEQYL. The CDR3 DNA is TGTGCCAGCAGCCGATCGGGACAGACCTACGAGCAGTACCTC. This rearrangement joins TRBV7-8 to TRBJ2-7; 7 bases are a match to TRBD1. Trimming took 5 bases from V and 2 from J; bases not matched to a gene: 6. Germline V gives CDR1 SGHVS, CDR2 FQNEAQ. CDR3 length: 14 residues.